This T cell receptor beta chain was recovered during a study of CD8 T cells in ankylosing spondylitis. TCRdb ran MiXCR on the 5' RACE reads and lists one entry per CDR3 protein. Here the sample spans roughly 180,000 distinct CDR3 sequences, under 15% being singletons. Ten or more counts support this clonotype. The CDR3 covers 17 residues. With 0 bases clipped from V and 2 bases from J, the junction kept 9 bases outside the gene matches. This chain uses TRBV12-3 or TRBV12-4 with TRBJ1-1, with 7 bases matching TRBD1. The receptor was derived from a female donor with ankylosing spondylitis or in good health (not recorded which). The sample consisted of blood, either unsorted or a sorted T cell fraction (not recorded which). The CDR3 sequence: CASSLAFPGGTNTEAFF. The CDR3 DNA reads as TGTGCCAGCAGTTTAGCGTTTCCAGGGGGTACTAACACTGAAGCTTTCTTT.